Below, 18 T cell receptor beta chains from the same sample are listed, as sequenced in a study of blood T cell repertoires in COVID-19. Some clones are missing from TCRdb's copy, which holds only in-frame ones; the method was immunoSEQ multiplex PCR. The top ten clones hold about 6.3% of a sample with hundreds of thousands of clones, approximately 88% of them seen once. Sequences were obtained from peripheral blood. All receptors derive from a man between 60 and 75 years old who had recovered from COVID-19.

V is TRBV5-1 and J is TRBJ1-4, with 7 positions matching TRBD1. CDR3 length equals 16 residues. V was pared by 4 bases and J by 5 bases, with 11 bases of the junction left unmatched. Germline loops: CDR1 SGHRS, CDR2 YFSETQ. CDR3 sequence (DNA): TGCGCCAGCAGCCCTACAGGGGCCCCCCTCAATGAAAAACTGTTTTTT. Encoded protein: CASSPTGAPLNEKLFF.

A few counts support this clone. The CDR3 loop is CASSDRPRDTQYF. Here the CDR3 DNA reads TGTGCCAGCAGCGACAGACCGAGGGATACGCAGTATTTT. The rearrangement joins TRBV6-5 to TRBJ2-3, with D possibly TRBD1 on 5 matching bases. The CDR3 sequence is 13 residues long. V gave up 6 bases and J gave up 6 bases, with 13 bases separating them. Germline V CDR1 and CDR2: MNHEY, SVGAGI.

The chain links TRBV7-2 to TRBJ2-2; D not certain. Per the germline V gene, CDR1 is SGHTA and CDR2 is FQGNSA. This CDR3 spans 15 amino acids. V gave up 2 bases and J gave up 4 bases, with 11 bases separating them. Here the CDR3 DNA reads TGTGCCAGCAGCTTAAATATCCCCCTCACCGGGGAGCTGTTTTTT. This sequence encodes CASSLNIPLTGELFF.

The chain has TRBV19 and TRBJ2-1; D unresolved. Germline V gene sequence: CDR1 LNHDA, CDR2 SQIVND (reference sequence). Trimming left V 4 bases short and J 3 bases short, with 13 bases between. There are 15 residues in the CDR3. The CDR3 coding sequence is TGTGCCAGTAGTAGCCGTGGAGTCAACTACAATGAGCAGTTCTTC. Translating it yields CASSSRGVNYNEQFF.

The chain uses TRBV4-2 and TRBJ1-2, with 8 bases that match TRBD1. Germline loops: CDR1 LGHNA, CDR2 YNFKEQ. The CDR3 loop spans 17 amino acids. The V and J ends lost 4 bases and 4 bases, in that order; junction bases with no gene match: 14. As DNA, the CDR3 is TGTGCCAGCAGCCCAGAGTCGGACAGGGCCCTTGGCTATGGCTACACCTTC. Encoded protein: CASSPESDRALGYGYTF.

This chain uses TRBV18 with TRBJ2-1; possibly TRBD1 for D (6 bases). The CDR3 has 16 amino acids. Per germline, CDR1 KGHSH and CDR2 LQKENI. V lost 3 bases, J lost 7 bases, and 19 bases lay in between. In nucleotides, the CDR3 is TGTGCCAGCTCACCGCTTGGCCCCCAGGGGAATAATGAGCAGTTCTTC. It is translated as CASSPLGPQGNNEQFF.

This chain joins TRBV7-3 and TRBJ2-5; the D gene is possibly TRBD1 (6 bases). CDR1 is SGHTA, CDR2 FQGTGA, per germline. The CDR3 length is 13 residues. Between the trimmed V and J ends, which lost 4 bases and 3 bases, there was a span of 9 bases. CDR3 loop: CASSWTVEETQYF. The DNA for the CDR3 is TGTGCCAGCAGCTGGACAGTTGAAGAGACCCAGTACTTC.

V gene TRBV18 combines with J gene TRBJ2-5; 9 bases agree with TRBD1. V dropped 3 bases and J dropped 5; count of bases not matched to a gene: 7. This CDR3 spans 15 amino acids. CDR1 is KGHSH, CDR2 LQKENI, per germline. Written as DNA, the CDR3 is TGTGCCAGCTCACCGAGCACAGGGGGCAGGGAGACCCAGTACTTC. Translation gives CASSPSTGGRETQYF.

In nucleotides, the CDR3 is TGTGCCAGCTCACGGGAGGCGCCGTCCAACACTGAAGCTTTCTTT. Its protein product is CASSREAPSNTEAFF. The chain couples TRBV18 to TRBJ1-1; D ambiguous. The germline V gene has CDR1 KGHSH and CDR2 LQKENI. The CDR3 loop spans 15 amino acids. The V end lost 4 bases, the J end lost 2 bases, and 14 bases lay between the germline ends. Supplemented by reference TRBV18 and TRBJ1-1, the full variable domain reads NAGVMQNPRHLVRRRGQEARLRCSPMKGHSHVYWYRQLPEEGLKFMVYLQKENIIDESGMPKERFSAEFPKEGPSILRIQQVVRGDSAAYFCASSREAPSNTEAFFGQGTRLTVV.

This chain joins TRBV6-5 and TRBJ1-1; D perhaps matches TRBD1 (5 bases). This CDR3 has 15 residues. Between the trimmed V and J ends, which lost 0 bases and 5 bases, there was a span of 13 bases. In germline, CDR1 is MNHEY, CDR2 SVGAGI. CDR3 residues: CASSYSLGGITEAFF. CDR3 bases: TGTGCCAGCAGTTACTCGCTTGGGGGGATAACTGAAGCTTTCTTT.

The chain employs TRBV5-4 and TRBJ2-5; TRBD1 matches at 8 bases. The ends lost 3 bases at V and 5 bases at J; junction bases unmatched: 6. Germline assignment: CDR1 SGHNT and CDR2 YYREEE (reference sequence). This CDR3 contains 14 residues. In nucleotides, the CDR3 is TGTGCCAGCAGCTCTGGGACAGGCCGGGAGACCCAGTACTTC. Translated, it gives CASSSGTGRETQYF.

This rearrangement joins TRBV4-2 to TRBJ2-3, with 9 nucleotides matching TRBD2. CDR3 size: 19 residues. With V trimmed by 4 bases and J by 6 bases, 20 bases remained unmatched. Germline lookup yields CDR1 LGHNA and CDR2 YNFKEQ. The CDR3 sequence is CASSPRFSGGIRPSDTQYF. CDR3 coding DNA: TGTGCCAGCAGCCCGCGGTTTAGCGGGGGAATCCGTCCTTCCGATACGCAGTATTTT.

The chain recombines TRBV27 with TRBJ2-1; TRBD2 agrees at 14 bases. V shed 3 bases and J 8 bases; nucleotides not matched to a gene: 6. From germline, CDR1 is MNHEY and CDR2 SMNVEV (reference sequence). The CDR3 has 16 amino acids. The CDR3 reads CASSLGGTSGSDEQFF. In DNA, the CDR3 is TGTGCCAGCAGTTTGGGCGGGACTAGCGGGAGCGATGAGCAGTTCTTC.

This clone was detected once. The chain has TRBV5-4 and TRBJ1-3, with D possibly TRBD1 on 6 matching bases. Germline loops: CDR1 SGHNT, CDR2 YYREEE (reference sequence). Deletions cut 4 bases from V and 4 bases from J, with 9 bases between. The CDR3 has 13 amino acids. CDR3 sequence (DNA): TGTGCCAGCAGCGCGGGGGCAGGAAACACCATATATTTT. The encoded protein is CASSAGAGNTIYF.

This clone was counted once. The chain combines TRBV5-8 with TRBJ2-3; 9 positions agree with TRBD2. J lost 1 base, V lost 4 bases, and 7 bases had no gene match. The CDR3 runs to 16 residues. Looked up from germline, CDR1 is SGHTS and CDR2 is YDEGEE. CDR3 residues: CASSTGLALGTDTQYF. DNA for the CDR3: TGTGCCAGCAGCACCGGACTAGCGCTGGGCACAGATACGCAGTATTTT.

The V call is TRBV19, the J call TRBJ2-7; D might be TRBD2 (5 bases). The CDR3 length is 15 residues. The germline V gene encodes CDR1 LNHDA and CDR2 SQIVND (reference sequence). V lost 1 base and J lost 0, with 10 bases in between. Here the CDR3 DNA reads TGTGCCAGTAGTATAGGCAGGAGGAGCTCCTACGAGCAGTACTTC. Its protein is CASSIGRRSSYEQYF. Based on the CDR3 plus reference TRBV19 and TRBJ2-7, the full variable domain is DGGITQSPKYLFRKEGQNVTLSCEQNLNHDAMYWYRQDPGQGLRLIYYSQIVNDFQKGDIAEGYSVSREKKESFPLTVTSAQKNPTAFYLCASSIGRRSSYEQYFGPGTRLTVT.

The CDR3 here is CASSILSGANVLTF. In DNA, the CDR3 is TGTGCCAGTAGTATACTCTCTGGGGCCAACGTCCTGACTTTC. The V call is TRBV19, the J call TRBJ2-6; D is uncertain. Trimming shortened V by 2 bases and J by 0 bases, and 2 bases separated the two germline ends. The CDR3 spans 14 residues. Germline CDR1 LNHDA, CDR2 SQIVND (reference sequence).

This clone was picked up one time. This chain uses TRBV6-6 with TRBJ2-5, with D maybe TRBD1 (6 bases). There are 15 residues in the CDR3. The V gene's germline CDR1 is MNHNY and CDR2 SVGAGI (reference sequence). Trimming took 6 bases from V and 1 from J, leaving 15 bases between them. The CDR3 spells CASRTEQGFQETQYF. The CDR3 DNA sequence: TGTGCCAGCAGAACCGAACAGGGATTCCAAGAGACCCAGTACTTC.